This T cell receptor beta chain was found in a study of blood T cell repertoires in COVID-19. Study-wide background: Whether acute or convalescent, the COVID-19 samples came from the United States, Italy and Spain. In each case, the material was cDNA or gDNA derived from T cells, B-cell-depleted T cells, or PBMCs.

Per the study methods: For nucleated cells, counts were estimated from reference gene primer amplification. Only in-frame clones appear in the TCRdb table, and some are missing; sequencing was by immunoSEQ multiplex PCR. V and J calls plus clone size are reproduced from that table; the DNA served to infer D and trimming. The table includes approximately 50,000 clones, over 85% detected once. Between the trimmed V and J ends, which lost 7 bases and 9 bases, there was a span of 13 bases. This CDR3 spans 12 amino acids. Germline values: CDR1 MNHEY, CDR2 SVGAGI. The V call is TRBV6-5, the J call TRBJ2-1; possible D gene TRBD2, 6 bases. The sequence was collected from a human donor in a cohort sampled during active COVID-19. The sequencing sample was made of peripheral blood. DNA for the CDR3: TGTGCCAGCACCCGGGAGTTGGGTGAGCAGTTCTTC. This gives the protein CASTRELGEQFF.